This T cell receptor (beta chain) was found in a study of long-term antiretroviral therapy in people with HIV. Study results and limitations: Compared with controls, HIV repertoires showed narrower CDR3 length ranges. Information on adherence, resistance and therapy changes was unavailable.

To note about this clone: Its specificity is not known.

Researchers ran immunoSEQ v3.0 at survey level. Only in-frame clones appear in the TCRdb table, and some are missing; sequencing was by immunoSEQ multiplex PCR. The data show tens of thousands of clones, nearly 95% seen once. The CDR3 length is 13 residues. Trimming cost V 5 bases and J 2 bases, with 7 bases left between them. The germline gives CDR1 ENHRY, CDR2 SYGVKD. This specimen consisted of unsorted PBMCs, obtained around 6 years after starting antiretroviral therapy. This chain links TRBV10-3 with TRBJ2-1, with TRBD1 as a possible D gene (6 bases). This receptor was obtained from a young man with HIV. CDR3 sequence reads: CAISPGAYNEQFF. The CDR3 bases are TGTGCCATCAGTCCAGGGGCCTACAATGAGCAGTTCTTC.